The entry below gives a single TCR beta chain sequence along with its context. The antigen is not known. CDR3 length equals 13 residues. Germline CDR1 is SNHLY and CDR2 is FYNNEI. The V end lost 8 bases, the J end lost 8 bases, and 16 bases lay between the germline ends. TCRdb recomputed calls from the reads with MiXCR, one row per CDR3 protein. The sample lists hundreds of thousands of distinct CDR3 sequences, roughly a third seen once, with 15% to 20% in the top ten. These data originate in a study of T cell repertoires in cytomegalovirus infection. Study details: Selected CMV epitopes included recently identified HLA-C-restricted ones as well as well-studied HLA-B-restricted ones. It was the public TCR beta signatures that indicated both CMV infection and matching HLA type. General study findings and limits: What dominated the ex vivo response were HLA-C-restricted CMV-specific TCR beta clonotypes. Adding up the frequency of public TCR beta families identified people who carried CMV plus the relevant HLA.

This sequence joins TRBV2 and TRBJ2-1; D uncertain. The sample consisted of cultured PBMCs, taken from culture after CMV antigen stimulation. The clonotype originates from a human donor in good health (CMV status not recorded). Some clones in this sample may be carry-over from other donors' samples. The CDR3 sequence is CASALGPNHEQFF. CDR3 nucleotide sequence: TGTGCCAGCGCTTTAGGCCCAAACCATGAGCAGTTCTTC.